The sequence of this T cell receptor (beta chain) was determined in a study of CD8+CD57+ T cells in acquired aplastic anemia (dated by TCRdb to 2017 to 2018). Describing the broader study: Extracted DNA from sorted CD4+ and CD8+ cells averaged around 3.5 ug, ranging from roughly 0.17 to 27.4 ug. CD8+CD57+ expansion was defined as a frequency above the mean frequency observed in healthy subjects. Points the paper makes about the study in general: No significant difference in CD8+ Simpson's diversity was found between patients and healthy controls (P=0.060). Some 27 CD8+ CDR3 sequences were found in both patients and controls but appeared to be highly expressed in patients and within the immunodominant clones of the patients.

Expansion of CD8+CD57+ cells had been shown by flow cytometry in the patients chosen for sequencing. Every patient had severe acquired aplastic anemia, diagnosed using the International Study of Aplastic Anemia and Agranulocytosis and Camitta criteria. No patient had received any therapy when blood was sampled. In this study, sorted CD4+ and CD8+ T cells from the blood of healthy subjects and of severe aplastic anemia patients had their TCR repertoires deep-sequenced. In the USA, patient enrollment took place under clinicaltrials.gov protocols 00001620, 01623167, 00001397, 00071045, 00081523 and 00961064. Ficoll-Paque density gradient centrifugation was used to isolate peripheral blood mononuclear cells. CD4+ and CD8+ T cells were sorted by FACS or magnetic beads before DNA extraction. Genomic DNA was used as template for profiling of TCR beta VDJ combinations and CDR3 sequences. TCR repertoire sequencing was run on an Illumina HiSeq 2000. On the study's bioinformatics: Repertoire assessment relied on Simpson's diversity index, CDR3 size and DJ length profiles, and TRBV/TRBJ rearrangement plots. The most abundant DNA sequence in the deep sequencing data was defined as the immunodominant clone. CDR3 amino acid sequences were checked for sharing between subjects and were compared against published repertoires and the VDJdb database. TCRdb cleaned the public reads at Q25 with fastp, built clones with MiXCR and kept in-frame beta chains. CDR3 protein duplicates are merged, each entry listing the most common genes and DNA. The V and J calls reflect TCRdb's pipeline rather than the authors' work. The sample yields about 160,000 distinct CDR3 sequences; about 50% were counted once. Under 40% of the sample goes to the ten largest clones.

On this clonotype: The target of this receptor is not known. Base qualities are not recorded, but no much larger clone differs from it by a single base.

The germline V gene sets CDR1 to MGHDK and CDR2 to SYGVNS. V and J lose 2 bases and 8 bases, and a span of 15 bases separates them. The cysteine opens and the phenylalanine closes a CDR3 of 14 amino acids. The DNA shown is the 42-base CDR3, in frame from base 1. Sequenced sample: sorted CD4+, CD8+, or CD8+CD57+ T cells (not recorded which) from PBMCs. The chain employs TRBV25-1 and TRBJ1-1; tentative D gene TRBD1, with 5 bases matching. This receptor was identified in a human donor with aplastic anemia. The CDR3 amino acid sequence is: CASSEMTASGEAFF. The DNA sequence is given as TGTGCCAGCAGTGAAATGACAGCTAGCGGAGAAGCTTTCTTT.